This TCR beta chain originates from a study of tumor-infiltrating lymphocytes in primary liver carcinoma. Study in general: Men and women, 30 to 69 years of age, made up the patients. Productive TCRbeta read counts per sample ran from roughly 3.5 to 7.1 million and were similar across tissue types. Study observations and caveats: Researchers report that only about 8-24% of top clones turned up in all five tumor regions. Tumor region pairs shared more overlap than did tumor-adjacent and tumor-blood pairs.

Remarks on this clonotype: As yet, its antigen is unknown. The junction and the germline gene differ at one end; a read error may be behind it.

Co-extraction yielded RNA and DNA from around 20-30 mg of unsorted bulk tissue. This CDR3 comprises 16 residues. From germline, CDR1 is SGHAT and CDR2 FQDESV (reference sequence). From about 0.5 ug of total RNA, TCR beta-specific cDNA was reverse-transcribed using a constant-region primer. Investigators got TCR beta libraries out of three nested multiplex PCR rounds, done with slightly modified ARM-PCR. The study ran its first two PCR rounds for nine to ten cycles each, using TRBV1-TRBV30 forward primers and a C-beta reverse primer. TCRdb called the multiplex PCR reads again in MiXCR, with one record for every CDR3 protein. The table has roughly 120,000 distinct CDR3 sequences, around two thirds seen once.

This receptor was taken from a woman aged 55-75 years with primary liver carcinoma and hepatitis B virus infection. The sequencing sample was made of liver tumor tissue from sampling region 1. Subset: tumor region T1, superior pole. J is TRBJ2-7 and V is TRBV11-1, with D perhaps TRBD1 (5 bases). The CDR3 spells CASSLIGAGPNYEPYF. CDR3 DNA: TGTGCCAGCAGCTTAATAGGGGCCGGTCCTAACTACGAGCCGTACTTC.